Each of the 31 T cell receptor beta chains below was sequenced from the same sample in a study of vaccination and CD4 T cells after COVID-19. Treatment denoted: roughly 10-day PBMC culture with coronavirus spike peptide pools or control peptides (ViraFEST assay). Oncomine TCR Beta short-read sequencing was applied to DNA from cultured CD4+ T cells. TCRdb reprocessed the PCR reads via MiXCR and lists one record per CDR3 protein. Of 13,000 to 15,000 distinct CDR3 sequences listed, roughly 30% are singletons. Their specific antigens are unknown. The sequenced sample consisted of cultured CD4+ T cells from blood. Receptor source: a human donor with COVID-19.

By proportion, this clonotype is medium-sized. V and J are TRBV7-3 and TRBJ1-1; D is undetermined. This CDR3 comprises 13 residues. Germline V gene sequence: CDR1 SGHTA, CDR2 FQGTGA. Trimming cost V 5 bases and J 3 bases, with 10 bases left between them. CDR3: CASSRAGYTEAFF. CDR3 bases: TGTGCCAGCAGCAGAGCAGGATACACTGAAGCTTTCTTT.

The chain recombines TRBV6-1 with TRBJ1-2; D is unclear. V lost 1 base and J lost 0, with 6 bases in between. Germline-derived CDR1 and CDR2 are MNHNS and SASEGT. This CDR3 contains 14 residues. This chain's CDR3 is CASSEVNTNYGYTF. CDR3 coding DNA: TGTGCCAGCAGTGAAGTTAACACTAACTATGGCTACACCTTC.

The CDR3 sequence: CASTTSGGARETQYF. Here the CDR3 DNA reads TGTGCCAGCACCACTAGCGGGGGGGCCCGAGAGACCCAGTACTTC. The chain links TRBV12-3 or TRBV12-4 to TRBJ2-5; TRBD2 agrees at 13 bases. The trim removed 7 bases at V and 4 bases at J, leaving 6 bases unmatched. There are 15 residues in the CDR3.

This clonotype came up a few times. The V call is TRBV7-6, the J call TRBJ2-2, with a weak D call TRBD2 (5 bases). The CDR3 has 14 amino acids. V was trimmed by 5 bases and J by 4 bases, leaving 11 bases between them. Germline V CDR1 and CDR2: SGHVS, FNYEAQ. The CDR3 protein is CASSPEVLTGELFF. The CDR3 DNA reads as TGTGCCAGCAGCCCGGAGGTTCTCACCGGGGAGCTGTTTTTT.

The CDR3 DNA sequence: TGCAGTGCCCGATCGGGGGGGGCTTCCTACGAGCAGTACTTC. Translating it yields CSARSGGASYEQYF. The chain carries TRBV20-1 and TRBJ2-7, with TRBD2 identical over 8 bases. Germline CDR1 is DFQATT and CDR2 is SNEGSKA (reference sequence). The CDR3 runs 14 residues. Losses at the gene ends were 6 bases for V and 1 base for J; bases not matched to a gene: 8.

The genes are TRBV18 and TRBJ1-2; no clear D. The CDR3 totals 14 residues. Germline-derived CDR1 and CDR2 are KGHSH and LQKENI. Trimming shortened V by 6 bases and J by 2 bases, and 13 bases separated the two germline ends. The CDR3 DNA sequence: TGTGCCAGCTCCCAGGACCGGCGGAACTATGGCTACACCTTC. Translating gives CASSQDRRNYGYTF.

J is TRBJ2-1 and V is TRBV6-5, with 10 bases matching TRBD1. Per the germline V gene, CDR1 is MNHEY and CDR2 is SVGAGI. This CDR3 has 16 residues. V lost 3 bases to trimming and J lost 2 bases; unmatched junction nucleotides: 4. The CDR3 here is CASSYQTGGAYNEQFF. The CDR3 DNA reads as TGTGCCAGCAGTTATCAGACAGGGGGCGCCTACAATGAGCAGTTCTTC.

The chain has TRBV29-1 and TRBJ2-3; D gene uncertain. V lost 3 bases, J lost 0 bases, and 7 bases lay in between. The CDR3 has 13 residues. Germline-derived CDR1 and CDR2 are SQVTM and ANQGSEA. As DNA, the CDR3 is TGCAGCGTTGAGGGGTTGAGCACAGATACGCAGTATTTT. Its protein is CSVEGLSTDTQYF.

This clonotype came up a few times. Germline and junction disagree at one end, which may indicate a read error. The chain couples TRBV6-5 to TRBJ1-2, with a possible D match to TRBD1 (6 bases). The CDR3 contains 15 residues. Germline V gives CDR1 MNHEY, CDR2 SVGAGI. The CDR3 DNA sequence: TGTGCCAGCAGTTACTCGATTCAGAGACAGGAGAGGCCGATTTTC. Its protein product is CASSYSIQRQERPIF.

This clonotype has just a few counts. The J gene is TRBJ2-5, the V gene TRBV11-2, with D maybe TRBD2 (7 bases). This CDR3 region has 16 residues. V shed 5 bases and J shed 5 bases, with 21 bases lying between them. CDR1 and CDR2 from the germline V gene are SGHAT and FQNNGV. The CDR3 DNA follows: TGTGCCAGCAGCCCTTGGCGCCGGGGGGCAGGGGAGACCCAGTACTTC. It specifies CASSPWRRGAGETQYF.

The CDR3 region is CASTPTGRFHEQYF. The CDR3 bases are TGTGCCAGCACCCCTACGGGCAGGTTCCACGAGCAGTACTTC. V usage is TRBV6-1 and J usage is TRBJ2-7, with unresolved D. Looked up from germline, CDR1 is MNHNS and CDR2 is SASEGT. Trimming left V 7 bases short and J 5 bases short, with 18 bases between. The CDR3 runs to 14 residues.

Only a few counts were recorded for this clonotype. This chain connects TRBV6-1 to TRBJ2-7; 9 nucleotides align to TRBD1. With 5 bases clipped from V and 7 bases from J, the junction kept 12 bases outside the gene matches. This CDR3 has 15 residues. Germline-derived CDR1 and CDR2 are MNHNS and SASEGT. CDR3 in DNA: TGTGCCAGCAGTACCTTCATACAGGGGGCCCGAGAGCAGTACTTC. Protein: CASSTFIQGAREQYF.

The chain uses TRBV6-2 or TRBV6-3 and TRBJ1-5; weak D call: TRBD1 (5 bases). This CDR3 region has 16 residues. V lost 4 bases to trimming and J lost 4 bases, with 17 bases between them. Germline V lookup: CDR1 MNHEY, CDR2 SVGEGT. The CDR3 coding sequence is TGTGCCAGCAGTTTCGGACACTTGACCTTTAATCAGCCCCAGCATTTT. This sequence encodes CASSFGHLTFNQPQHF.

This clonotype was detected a few times. The chain carries TRBV12-3 or TRBV12-4 and TRBJ1-3; D call uncertain. With 6 bases removed from V and 5 bases from J, the gap between germline ends came to 2 bases. The CDR3 runs 10 residues. This CDR3 is CASRRNTIYF. CDR3 bases: TGTGCCAGCAGACGAAACACCATATATTTT.

This clonotype was seen more than once but under ten times. The V call is TRBV7-2, the J call TRBJ2-3; D ambiguous. The CDR3 totals 16 residues. Germline V lookup: CDR1 SGHTA, CDR2 FQGNSA. The V end was cut by 1 base, the J end by 9 bases, with 20 bases between. CDR3 bases: TGTGCCAGCAGCTTAGAGGTGGCAGGCCTGGGTAAGACGCAGTATTTT. Amino acid sequence: CASSLEVAGLGKTQYF.

In this sample, this clonotype turned up a few times. This chain links TRBV14 with TRBJ2-5; D is possibly TRBD1 (5 bases). Germline CDR1 SGHDN, CDR2 FVKESK. This CDR3 has 14 residues. V was shortened by 4 bases and J by 5 bases, with 14 bases between the two germline ends. The chain's CDR3 is CASSPVAGHETQYF. The CDR3 DNA reads as TGTGCCAGCAGCCCCGTGGCAGGGCACGAGACCCAGTACTTC.

This clonotype was detected only a few times. The rearrangement uses TRBV14 and TRBJ1-2, with D uncertain. The CDR3 length is 13 residues. V lost 0 bases to trimming and J lost 6 bases, with 8 bases between them. Per the germline V gene, CDR1 is SGHDN and CDR2 is FVKESK. The CDR3 region has the DNA TGTGCCAGCAGCCAAGATTACTCCCATGGCTACACCTTC. This gives the protein CASSQDYSHGYTF.

This clonotype turned up a few times. The J gene is TRBJ2-7, the V gene TRBV19; no definite D call. This CDR3 is built from 14 residues. Trimming removed 5 bases at V and 2 bases at J, with 13 bases between. Germline V lookup: CDR1 LNHDA, CDR2 SQIVND (reference sequence). The CDR3 nucleotides are TGTGCCAGTAGTTCGTTCAGTCATACCTACGAGCAGTACTTC. Protein sequence: CASSSFSHTYEQYF.

This clonotype qualifies as medium-sized (0.01 to 0.1%). The chain links TRBV24-1 to TRBJ2-3, with D possibly matching TRBD2 (6 bases). Germline-derived CDR1 and CDR2 are KGHDR and SFDVKD. V was cut by 7 bases and J by 1 base, with 17 bases left in between. This CDR3 is 16 amino acids long. CDR3 sequence: CATRPGDQGRTDTQYF. The CDR3 DNA sequence: TGTGCCACCAGGCCGGGAGATCAAGGTCGCACAGATACGCAGTATTTT.

This rearrangement joins TRBV2 to TRBJ2-7; D might be TRBD1 (7 bases). Trimming pared 7 bases from V and 2 bases from J, leaving 15 bases between. Germline lookup yields CDR1 SNHLY and CDR2 FYNNEI. This CDR3 is 14 amino acids long. CDR3 sequence reads: CASTGGRGAYEQYF. The CDR3 DNA reads TGTGCCAGCACAGGCGGCAGGGGGGCCTACGAGCAGTACTTC.

This clonotype was observed a handful of times. This rearrangement joins TRBV19 to TRBJ2-6, with 7 bases identical to TRBD1. This CDR3 has 16 amino acids. Germline CDR1 reads LNHDA; CDR2 reads SQIVND (reference sequence). The junction had 10 bases not matched to a gene; V was cut back by 11 bases and J by 0 bases. CDR3 nucleotides: TGTGCCTCAAGGACAGGTGGTATCTCTGGGGCCAACGTCCTGACTTTC. Translated, it gives CASRTGGISGANVLTF.

The CDR3 sequence: CASSIRKGGNYGYTF. In DNA form, the CDR3 reads TGTGCCAGTAGTATCCGAAAAGGGGGCAACTATGGCTACACCTTC. The chain combines TRBV19 with TRBJ1-2, with TRBD1 matching over 7 bases. Germline lookup yields CDR1 LNHDA and CDR2 SQIVND (reference sequence). This CDR3 contains 15 residues. The V segment lost 3 bases and the J segment 2 bases; nucleotides outside the gene matches: 6.

The table lists this clonotype with a few counts. The V gene is TRBV7-2, the J gene TRBJ1-2, with unresolved D. Trimming took 3 bases from V and 6 from J, leaving 14 bases between them. This CDR3 is 14 amino acids long. Germline loops: CDR1 SGHTA, CDR2 FQGNSA. For the CDR3, the DNA is TGTGCCAGCAGCTTTTCGAGCGGGCACGATGGCTACACCTTC. Protein product: CASSFSSGHDGYTF.

This clonotype showed up just a few times. The gene calls are TRBV6-1 and TRBJ1-1; perhaps TRBD1 as D (5 bases). Trimming took 7 bases from V and 1 from J, leaving 13 bases between them. Germline V gene data show CDR1 as MNHNS and CDR2 as SASEGT. CDR3 length equals 14 residues. Here the CDR3 reads CASTSGVRNTEAFF. DNA for the CDR3: TGTGCCAGCACCTCGGGGGTTCGGAACACTGAAGCTTTCTTT.

This clonotype has just a few counts. The chain couples TRBV6-1 to TRBJ2-1; D is ambiguous. The ends were cut back, 2 bases at V and 10 bases at J, with 6 bases in the middle. Germline CDR1 reads MNHNS; CDR2 reads SASEGT. The CDR3 totals 11 residues. CDR3 loop: CASSEIWEQFF. In DNA form, the CDR3 reads TGTGCCAGCAGTGAAATCTGGGAGCAGTTCTTC.

This clonotype was seen a handful of times. This sequence joins TRBV12-3 or TRBV12-4 and TRBJ2-2, with TRBD1 as a possible D gene (5 bases). The CDR3 contains 14 residues. Trimming cost V 3 bases and J 3 bases, with 8 bases left between them. CDR3 in amino acids: CASSLLGDTGELFF. The CDR3 DNA follows: TGTGCCAGCAGTTTGTTAGGGGACACCGGGGAGCTGTTTTTT.

V usage is TRBV20-1 and J usage is TRBJ1-6, with D possibly being TRBD1 (6 bases). This CDR3 region has 13 residues. V was cut by 7 bases and J by 11 bases, with 18 bases left in between. Germline V lookup: CDR1 DFQATT, CDR2 SNEGSKA (reference sequence). The CDR3 reads CSVNPQGKPPLHF. The CDR3, as DNA: TGCAGTGTTAATCCACAGGGAAAACCACCCCTCCACTTT.

The chain employs TRBV10-2 and TRBJ1-5; no clear D. V was clipped by 3 bases and J by 6 bases, with 24 bases between them. Germline V gene lookup returns CDR1 WSHSY and CDR2 SAAADI. CDR3 length: 18 residues. CDR3 DNA sequence: TGCGCCAGCAGTGATAGCAGGCCTTCATTAGGTTATCGTCAGCCCCAGCATTTT. Amino acid sequence: CASSDSRPSLGYRQPQHF.

The CDR3 nucleotides are TGCGCCAGCAGCCAAACAGGGGGCCAACAGCCCCAGCATTTT. Residues: CASSQTGGQQPQHF. The rearrangement links TRBV4-1 to TRBJ1-5; 9 bases match TRBD1. Trimming removed 2 bases from V and 7 bases from J; junction bases left unmatched: 3. This CDR3 has 14 amino acids. Germline V gives CDR1 MGHRA, CDR2 YSYEKL.

This clonotype occurred a few times. This chain uses TRBV28 with TRBJ2-4, with 7 bases aligning to TRBD1. The V segment lost 6 bases and the J segment 7 bases; nucleotides outside the gene matches: 9. The CDR3 runs to 14 residues. The germline V gene encodes CDR1 MDHEN and CDR2 SYDVKM. The CDR3 here is CASSPTGRYNIQYF. DNA of the CDR3: TGTGCCAGCAGCCCGACAGGGCGTTACAACATTCAGTACTTC.

This clonotype was detected a few times. The chain joins TRBV2 to TRBJ2-7, with D uncertain. In germline, CDR1 is SNHLY, CDR2 FYNNEI. The CDR3 extends over 13 amino acids. V lost 1 base, J lost 9 bases, and 13 bases lay in between. CDR3 residues: CASSEGRADWQYF. For the CDR3, the DNA is TGTGCCAGCAGTGAAGGAAGAGCCGACTGGCAGTACTTC. The complete variable domain, with remaining parts taken from reference TRBV2 and TRBJ2-7, reads EPEVTQTPSHQVTQMGQEVILRCVPISNHLYFYWYRQILGQKVEFLVSFYNNEISEKSEIFDDQFSVERPDGSNFTLKIRSTKLEDSAMYFCASSEGRADWQYFGPGTRLTVT.